This T cell receptor beta chain derives from a study of monozygotic twins with inflammatory bowel disease. Details on this clonotype: Its antigen is still unknown.

UMIs with a 6-nucleotide sample barcode were added by template switching. From its re-call of the 5' RACE reads, TCRdb lists each CDR3 protein once, without DNA. Its clone listing holds some 150,000 distinct CDR3 sequences. The germline CDR1 and CDR2 sequences are KGHSH and LQKENI. CDR3 length: 14 amino acids. Findings and limits, study-wide: Healthy co-twins showed greater TCRbeta diversity (inverse Simpson) than IBD patients.

The V gene is TRBV18, the J gene TRBJ2-1; lacking DNA, the TRBD1 call made by TCRdb goes unchecked. Sequencing was performed on blood. This TCR was sampled from a human donor with ulcerative colitis or Crohn's disease, or a healthy co-twin of an affected twin (not recorded which). The CDR3 loop reads CASSLDGPGNEQFF.